Following are 20 T cell receptor beta chains from one sample sequenced in a study of metastatic and nonmetastatic thyroid tumors (TCRdb year 2020). Libraries were constructed by PCR. The instrument was an Illumina HiSeq 4000. Using fastp trimming at Q25 and MiXCR clonotype assembly, TCRdb reanalyzed the public sequencing data and kept in-frame beta chains. In all, the sample holds around 25,000 clones, and more than 25% of those were seen once. The ten largest clones add up to around 20% of the sample. No treatment had been received by any patient before thyroid surgery. Sequencing input: blood. These receptors were collected from a male donor with papillary thyroid cancer or a benign thyroid nodule (not recorded which). Some clones in this sample may be carry-over from other donors' samples.

The chain links TRBV7-8 to TRBJ2-3; D remains unclear. This CDR3 is built from 12 residues. V lost 4 bases and J 6 bases, leaving 8 bases between the germline ends. Germline CDR1 and CDR2: SGHVS and FQNEAQ. CDR3 sequence reads: CASSYWVDTQYF. In nucleotides, the CDR3 is TGTGCCAGCAGCTATTGGGTGGATACGCAGTATTTT.

With respect to this clone: The CDR3 carries no conserved terminal phenylalanine or tryptophan, so it likely arises from a read error. It is unclear where the CDR3 begins or ends on the DNA, so no DNA is shown, and the CDR3 is as TCRdb lists it. The V gene is TRBV5-1, the J gene TRBJ2-5. Germline CDR1 and CDR2: SGHRS and YFSETQ. The CDR3 has 8 residues if both end residues are counted. CDR3 sequence: CASSLSTI.

This clone has at least ten counts. A much larger clone lies one base from this, so it may be a read error. Other nucleotide sequences in the sample specify the same CDR3. CDR3 nucleotides: TGTGCCTCGTCGCCGTGGGGGGGAGTAGGTCGGCCCCAGCATTTT. It translates to CASSPWGGVGRPQHF. The V and J genes are TRBV6-1 and TRBJ1-5, with a tentative D call TRBD1 (5 bases). The germline V gene has CDR1 MNHNS and CDR2 SASEGT. This CDR3 comprises 15 residues. V lost 11 bases, J lost 9 bases, and 26 bases lay in between.

This clone ranks as medium-sized. CDR3 DNA: TGTGCCAGCAGTTACGGGGGACAGGGGGCGTACGAGCAGTACTTC. Translated, it gives CASSYGGQGAYEQYF. This chain uses TRBV6-5 with TRBJ2-7, with 12 positions matching TRBD1. V dropped 2 bases and J dropped 4; count of bases not matched to a gene: 3. Per the germline V gene, CDR1 is MNHEY and CDR2 is SVGAGI. The length of the CDR3 is 15 residues.

Ten or more counts support this clone. The same CDR3 is also encoded by other DNA sequences in this sample. The chain recombines TRBV9 with TRBJ1-2; 8 bases fit TRBD1. Germline CDR1 and CDR2: SGDLS and YYNGEE. The CDR3 has 18 amino acids. Trimming took 4 bases from V and 6 from J; bases not matched to a gene: 20. The chain's CDR3 is CASSTTSGTGLRGNGYTF. As DNA, the CDR3 is TGTGCCAGCAGCACGACCTCCGGGACAGGCCTTAGAGGGAATGGCTACACCTTC.

A word on this clone: A much bigger clone sits one base away, suggesting this may be a read error. As DNA, the CDR3 is TGTGTCAGCAGCCCAGCGGAGGGCCGCGCAGATACGCAGTATTTT. Translating gives CVSSPAEGRADTQYF. This chain uses TRBV4-2 with TRBJ2-3, with D perhaps TRBD2 (6 bases). Per the germline V gene, CDR1 is LGHNA and CDR2 is YNFKEQ. The CDR3 contains 15 residues.

Ten or more counts support this clone. J is TRBJ2-5 and V is TRBV20-1; D gene ambiguous. The CDR3 covers 12 residues. The V end was cut by 6 bases, the J end by 5 bases, with 13 bases between. CDR1 and CDR2 from the germline V gene are DFQATT and SNEGSKA (reference sequence). The CDR3 loop reads CSALQMGETQYF. The CDR3, as DNA: TGCAGTGCCCTCCAGATGGGGGAGACCCAGTACTTC.

This clone was seen many times. This rearrangement joins TRBV5-1 to TRBJ2-6; D is perhaps TRBD2 (6 bases). This CDR3 comprises 15 residues. The germline V and J ends were trimmed by 0 bases and 2 bases, with 6 bases remaining between them. Germline CDR1 is SGHRS and CDR2 is YFSETQ. CDR3 nucleotide sequence: TGCGCCAGCAGCTTGGCGGGAGCTGGGGCCAACGTCCTGACTTTC. The encoded protein is CASSLAGAGANVLTF.

The chain employs TRBV20-1 and TRBJ1-1; TRBD1 agrees at 10 bases. The ends lost 6 bases at V and 4 bases at J; junction bases unmatched: 11. This CDR3 contains 15 residues. The germline CDR1 and CDR2 sequences are DFQATT and SNEGSKA (reference sequence). CDR3 sequence: CSATGQGGFGTEAFF. As DNA, the CDR3 is TGCAGTGCAACTGGACAGGGGGGTTTTGGCACTGAAGCTTTCTTT.

This clone was observed many times. The J gene is TRBJ1-3, the V gene TRBV12-3 or TRBV12-4; 10 positions match TRBD1. V shed 3 bases, J shed 2 bases, and the junction held 10 bases outside the gene matches. The CDR3 spans 18 residues. CDR3 amino acids: CASSLDLRDRGTGNTIYF. CDR3 coding DNA: TGTGCCAGCAGTTTGGACCTCCGGGACAGGGGAACTGGAAACACCATATATTTT.

Ten or more counts support this clone. This specimen includes other DNA sequences encoding the same CDR3. V gene TRBV7-9 combines with J gene TRBJ2-1; D gene uncertain. This CDR3 is 13 amino acids long. The germline V and J ends were trimmed by 5 bases and 8 bases, with 13 bases remaining between them. Germline assignment: CDR1 SEHNR and CDR2 FQNEAQ (reference sequence). Here the CDR3 DNA reads TGTGCCAGCAGCCCACCGCGCACCGATGAGCAGTTCTTC. Encoded protein: CASSPPRTDEQFF.

At least ten counts were recorded for this clone. The CDR3 region is CASSELGARGELFF. The DNA for the CDR3 is TGCGCCAGCAGTGAACTTGGGGCCCGCGGGGAGCTGTTTTTT. The genes are TRBV10-2 and TRBJ2-2, with D perhaps matching TRBD1 (5 bases). V lost 3 bases and J lost 7, with 12 bases in between. Germline loops: CDR1 WSHSY, CDR2 SAAADI. The CDR3 is 14 residues long.

This clone was counted between two and nine times. The chain has TRBV24-1 and TRBJ2-7; TRBD2 agrees at 13 bases. The length of the CDR3 is 16 residues. V lost 3 bases, J lost 3 bases, and 4 bases stayed unmatched. From germline, CDR1 is KGHDR and CDR2 SFDVKD. CDR3 bases: TGTGCCACCAGTGATCGCAGACTAGCGGGAGGCTACGAGCAGTACTTC. Translation: CATSDRRLAGGYEQYF.

The chain has TRBV6-1 and TRBJ1-1; D unresolved. This CDR3 is built from 11 residues. CDR1 and CDR2 (germline): MNHNS, SASEGT. V was pared by 7 bases and J by 11 bases, with 14 bases between. In DNA, the CDR3 is TGTGCCAGCATCCCCCCCCCGTATGCTTTCTTT. It encodes CASIPPPYAFF.

In regard to this clone: Since the CDR3 does not end with the conserved phenylalanine or tryptophan, this likely comes from a read error. The chain has TRBV6-2 or TRBV6-3 and TRBJ2-3, with D perhaps matching TRBD2 (6 bases). V gave up 8 bases and J gave up 5 bases, with 17 bases separating them. CDR1 and CDR2 from the germline V gene are MNHEY and SVGEGT. This CDR3 comprises 14 residues. The CDR3 sequence is CASRFGGPKDTQYV. The DNA of the CDR3 is TGTGCCAGCCGTTTCGGAGGGCCCAAAGATACGCAGTATGTT.

Comments on this clone: Because the CDR3 is missing its conserved closing phenylalanine or tryptophan, this is likely a read error. The rearrangement uses TRBV20-1 and TRBJ1-6; no reliable D call. V lost 5 bases and J 8 bases, leaving 4 bases between the germline ends. The CDR3 has 10 amino acids. CDR1 is DFQATT, CDR2 SNEGSKA, per germline (reference sequence). The CDR3 DNA follows: TGCAGTGCTGGGTATTCACCCCTCCACTCT. Protein product: CSAGYSPLHS.

This clone was found many times. V usage is TRBV28 and J usage is TRBJ1-5, with D possibly TRBD1 on 5 matching bases. This CDR3 contains 13 residues. Per the germline V gene, CDR1 is MDHEN and CDR2 is SYDVKM. Trimming removed 10 bases from V and 5 bases from J, with 15 bases in between. CDR3 loop: CATRGVGYQPQHF. The CDR3, as DNA: TGTGCCACCCGGGGGGTGGGATATCAGCCCCAGCATTTT.

The table lists this clone with many counts. The chain combines TRBV30 with TRBJ1-1; D is ambiguous. Trimming stripped 3 bases from V and 6 bases from J, with 8 bases between. The CDR3 is made up of 11 amino acids. Per germline, CDR1 GTSNPN and CDR2 SVGIG (reference sequence). The CDR3 loop is CAWSRGPEAFF. The DNA for the CDR3 is TGTGCCTGGAGCCGAGGTCCTGAAGCTTTCTTT. The full variable domain, completed using reference TRBV30 and TRBJ1-1, is SQTIHQWPATLVQPVGSPLSLECTVEGTSNPNLYWYRQAAGRGLQLLFYSVGIGQISSEVPQNLSASRPQDRQFILSSKKLLLSDSGFYLCAWSRGPEAFFGQGTRLTVV.

This clone was found many times. The V call is TRBV6-4, the J call TRBJ2-1; 9 positions agree with TRBD2. This CDR3 is built from 16 residues. The V gene's germline CDR1 is MRHNA and CDR2 SNTAGT. The ends lost 6 bases at V and 7 bases at J; junction bases unmatched: 13. The CDR3 DNA follows: TGTGCCAGCAGCCCCAGGGGGGGTAGCGGGAGTAATGAGCAGTTCTTC. This sequence encodes CASSPRGGSGSNEQFF.

This clone was detected ten times or more. The chain employs TRBV6-4 and TRBJ1-1, with D hard to call. Trimming left V 11 bases short and J 8 bases short, with 12 bases between. The CDR3 consists of 10 residues. CDR1 is MRHNA, CDR2 SNTAGT, per germline. The CDR3 protein is CASSRGEAFF. The CDR3 nucleotides read TGTGCCTCCTCGAGAGGCGAAGCTTTCTTT.